A single sample gave rise to the 23 T cell receptor beta chains below, sequenced in a study of T cell responses to AZD1222 COVID-19 vaccine. The repertoire was sequenced with immunoSEQ multiplex PCR; TCRdb's copy has only in-frame clones and lacks some. The data contain about 99,000 clones, just over 90% of them seen just once; the ten biggest clones take up roughly 13%. This material consisted of peripheral blood, taken on day 0 of AZD1222 vaccination. The receptors were gathered from an adult in good health.

This chain joins TRBV6-5 and TRBJ2-1; no clear D. V dropped 8 bases and J dropped 5 bases, with 10 bases sitting between them. CDR3 length equals 12 residues. Germline values: CDR1 MNHEY, CDR2 SVGAGI. The CDR3 DNA reads TGTGCCAGCTCCTTCGGTGACAATGAGCAGTTCTTC. It yields the protein CASSFGDNEQFF.

This clone is a singleton in its sample. The CDR3 spells CASSPRDSYNEQFF. CDR3 coding DNA: TGTGCCAGCAGCCCGCGAGACTCCTACAATGAGCAGTTCTTC. This sequence joins TRBV3-1 (or the pseudogene TRBV3-2) and TRBJ2-1, with unresolved D. The CDR3 runs to 14 residues. Trimming took 4 bases from V and 0 from J, leaving 7 bases between them. Germline V gene data show CDR1 as LGHDT and CDR2 as YNNKEL (reference sequence).

The chain links TRBV2 to TRBJ1-1; D ambiguous. Germline CDR1 SNHLY, CDR2 FYNNEI. The CDR3 extends over 12 amino acids. V was clipped by 6 bases and J by 1 base, with 6 bases between them. In nucleotides, the CDR3 is TGTGCCAGCAGGGAGCAGAACACTGAAGCTTTCTTT. It encodes CASREQNTEAFF. The whole variable domain, remainder taken from reference TRBV2 and TRBJ1-1, is EPEVTQTPSHQVTQMGQEVILRCVPISNHLYFYWYRQILGQKVEFLVSFYNNEISEKSEIFDDQFSVERPDGSNFTLKIRSTKLEDSAMYFCASREQNTEAFFGQGTRLTVV.

The gene calls are TRBV2 and TRBJ1-2, with D possibly TRBD1 on 6 matching bases. The germline V gene encodes CDR1 SNHLY and CDR2 FYNNEI. Trimming left V 4 bases short and J 7 bases short, with 16 bases between. The CDR3 runs to 14 residues. The CDR3 DNA reads as TGTGCCAGCAGTGCGATCCAGGGGATAGGTGGCTACACCTTC. Translated, it gives CASSAIQGIGGYTF.

This sequence joins TRBV10-3 and TRBJ2-5, with unresolved D. The germline CDR1 and CDR2 sequences are ENHRY and SYGVKD. The CDR3 is 13 residues long. The ends were cut back, 3 bases at V and 0 bases at J, with 5 bases in the middle. The CDR3 sequence is CAISELNQETQYF. The CDR3 bases are TGTGCCATCAGTGAACTTAACCAAGAGACCCAGTACTTC.

V usage is TRBV5-6 and J usage is TRBJ2-3; D assignment may be TRBD1 or TRBD2 (6 bases each). Germline CDR1 reads SGHDT; CDR2 reads YYEEEE. The CDR3 is 15 amino acids. Deletions cut 4 bases from V and 3 bases from J, with 15 bases between. CDR3 protein: CASSLGGGRTDTQYF. The CDR3 DNA reads TGTGCCAGCAGCCTGGGGGGCGGTCGGACAGATACGCAGTATTTT. Full variable domain (missing parts from reference TRBV5-6 and TRBJ2-3): DAGVTQSPTHLIKTRGQQVTLRCSPKSGHDTVSWYQQALGQGPQFIFQYYEEEERQRGNFPDRFSGHQFPNYSSELNVNALLLGDSALYLCASSLGGGRTDTQYFGPGTRLTVL.

V usage is TRBV4-2 and J usage is TRBJ1-1, with 9 bases lining up with TRBD1. Trimming cost V 0 bases and J 3 bases; bases outside gene matches: 2. The CDR3 loop spans 15 amino acids. Germline V gene sequence: CDR1 LGHNA, CDR2 YNFKEQ. The CDR3 nucleotides are TGTGCCAGCAGCCAAGATGGGACAGGGCACACTGAAGCTTTCTTT. Translated: CASSQDGTGHTEAFF.

In DNA form, the CDR3 reads TGCGCCAGCAGCCAAGAAGAGGGGACCTACAATGAGCAGTTCTTC. Residues: CASSQEEGTYNEQFF. The chain joins TRBV4-1 to TRBJ2-1; D tentatively reads TRBD1 or TRBD2 (5 bases each). The CDR3 contains 15 residues. V dropped 0 bases and J dropped 2 bases, with 8 bases sitting between them. Germline V CDR1 and CDR2: MGHRA, YSYEKL.

V is TRBV19 and J is TRBJ2-2; D is possibly TRBD1 or TRBD2 (5 bases each). V lost 2 bases, J lost 6 bases, and 16 bases lay in between. The CDR3 is 16 residues long. Germline values: CDR1 LNHDA, CDR2 SQIVND (reference sequence). The CDR3 DNA follows: TGTGCCAGTAGTATATCCGGGGCCATTATCCCCGGGGAGCTGTTTTTT. This sequence encodes CASSISGAIIPGELFF.

V is TRBV27 and J is TRBJ2-7; 9 bases match TRBD2. Germline V gene data show CDR1 as MNHEY and CDR2 as SMNVEV (reference sequence). The ends lost 0 bases at V and 0 bases at J; junction bases unmatched: 3. The CDR3 is 16 residues long. CDR3 nucleotide sequence: TGTGCCAGCAGTTTATCGCTAGCGGGAAGCTCCTACGAGCAGTACTTC. It translates to CASSLSLAGSSYEQYF.

The chain recombines TRBV12-3 or TRBV12-4 with TRBJ2-7; D is uncertain. The V gene lost 6 bases and the J gene lost 4 bases, with 10 bases spanning the gap. The length of the CDR3 is 12 residues. CDR3 nucleotides: TGTGCCAGCAGCGTCGGAGTATACGAGCAGTACTTC. As protein: CASSVGVYEQYF.

DNA of the CDR3: TGTGCCTGGGGGGGAATTAACTATGGCTACACCTTC. Its translation is CAWGGINYGYTF. V is TRBV30 and J is TRBJ1-2, with D possibly being TRBD1 (5 bases). CDR1 and CDR2 from the germline V gene are GTSNPN and SVGIG (reference sequence). CDR3 size: 12 residues. V was cut by 5 bases and J by 1 base, with 8 bases left in between.

The chain recombines TRBV27 with TRBJ1-1, with a possible D match to TRBD1 (6 bases). Trimming took off 2 bases at V and 6 bases at J, with 16 bases between the two ends. Germline loops: CDR1 MNHEY, CDR2 SMNVEV (reference sequence). The CDR3 extends over 15 amino acids. In nucleotides, the CDR3 is TGTGCCAGCAGTTTAACGGGGGGCGCCCACCCTGAAGCTTTCTTT. Translating it yields CASSLTGGAHPEAFF.

The chain uses TRBV7-8 and TRBJ1-6; the D is unclear. The V and J ends lost 1 base and 7 bases respectively, with 5 bases between them. The CDR3 loop spans 13 amino acids. Germline CDR1 is SGHVS and CDR2 is FQNEAQ. CDR3 sequence (DNA): TGTGCCAGCAGCTTAGGGGTCAATTCACCCCTCCACTTT. Translating it yields CASSLGVNSPLHF.

This clone was recorded only once. This rearrangement joins TRBV24-1 to TRBJ2-1; 9 nucleotides agree with TRBD2. CDR3 length: 17 residues. The V gene's germline CDR1 is KGHDR and CDR2 SFDVKD. Trimming at V came to 4 bases and at J to 0 bases, leaving 6 bases not matched to a gene. The CDR3 bases are TGTGCCACCAGTGACTACGCTAGCGGGACCTCCTACAATGAGCAGTTCTTC. Residues: CATSDYASGTSYNEQFF.

This clone was seen a handful of times. This chain links TRBV29-1 with TRBJ1-3; the D is unclear. Germline V CDR1 and CDR2: SQVTM, ANQGSEA. CDR3 size: 13 residues. Trimming removed 4 bases at V and 0 bases at J, with 7 bases between. The CDR3 nucleotides read TGCAGCGTTGCGTACAGCTCTGGAAACACCATATATTTT. It yields the protein CSVAYSSGNTIYF.

V and J are TRBV6-6 and TRBJ2-7; weak D call: TRBD1 (6 bases). This CDR3 contains 15 residues. With 5 bases removed from V and 1 base from J, the gap between germline ends came to 15 bases. CDR1 and CDR2 from the germline V gene are MNHNY and SVGAGI (reference sequence). For the CDR3, the DNA is TGTGCCAGCAGTCCCCGGGACACCGTATCCTACGAGCAGTACTTC. This encodes CASSPRDTVSYEQYF.

The chain links TRBV4-1 to TRBJ2-7; 10 bases line up with TRBD1. CDR3 length: 15 amino acids. With V trimmed by 4 bases and J by 2 bases, 5 bases remained unmatched. Germline lookup yields CDR1 MGHRA and CDR2 YSYEKL. CDR3 nucleotide sequence: TGCGCCAGCAGCCCAGGACAGGGGGTGGCCTACGAGCAGTACTTC. Translated: CASSPGQGVAYEQYF.

This chain connects TRBV30 to TRBJ1-4, with D unclear. V gave up 5 bases and J gave up 4 bases, with 11 bases separating them. This CDR3 has 13 amino acids. Germline V gives CDR1 GTSNPN, CDR2 SVGIG (reference sequence). The chain's CDR3 is CAWDPTGNEKLFF. The CDR3 nucleotides read TGTGCCTGGGACCCGACGGGTAATGAAAAACTGTTTTTT. The full variable domain, with the rest looked up from reference TRBV30 and TRBJ1-4, is SQTIHQWPATLVQPVGSPLSLECTVEGTSNPNLYWYRQAAGRGLQLLFYSVGIGQISSEVPQNLSASRPQDRQFILSSKKLLLSDSGFYLCAWDPTGNEKLFFGSGTQLSVL.

The CDR3, as DNA: TGTGCCAGCAGCTTGACCACCGGACCCAGTCAGCCCCAGCATTTT. This gives the protein CASSLTTGPSQPQHF. The chain has TRBV5-6 and TRBJ1-5; D remains unclear. The CDR3 is made up of 15 amino acids. With 1 base removed from V and 6 bases from J, the gap between germline ends came to 14 bases. CDR1 and CDR2 from the germline V gene are SGHDT and YYEEEE. The full variable domain, in which reference TRBV5-6 and TRBJ1-5 provide the parts outside the CDR3, is DAGVTQSPTHLIKTRGQQVTLRCSPKSGHDTVSWYQQALGQGPQFIFQYYEEEERQRGNFPDRFSGHQFPNYSSELNVNALLLGDSALYLCASSLTTGPSQPQHFGDGTRLSIL.

The rearrangement uses TRBV27 and TRBJ1-1, with TRBD1 matching 7 bases. From germline, CDR1 is MNHEY and CDR2 SMNVEV (reference sequence). The CDR3 is made up of 15 amino acids. The V and J ends lost 7 bases and 5 bases, in that order; junction bases with no gene match: 13. This chain's CDR3 is CASKEGRGMGTEAFF. The CDR3 DNA is TGTGCCAGCAAGGAGGGCAGGGGGATGGGAACTGAAGCTTTCTTT.

The count of this clone is one. V is TRBV6-6 and J is TRBJ1-5; D not certain. CDR1 and CDR2 from the germline V gene are MNHNY and SVGAGI (reference sequence). The CDR3 is 13 amino acids. V lost 7 bases, J lost 0 bases, and 7 bases lay in between. The CDR3 is CASTRDSNQPQHF. CDR3 DNA sequence: TGTGCCAGCACCCGGGATAGCAATCAGCCCCAGCATTTT.

This clone was picked up one time. The chain has TRBV27 and TRBJ2-1; 9 bases map to TRBD2. The CDR3 loop spans 15 amino acids. Trimming removed 6 bases from V and 1 base from J; junction bases left unmatched: 4. Germline V gene data show CDR1 as MNHEY and CDR2 as SMNVEV (reference sequence). The CDR3 loop is CASRKAGGSYNEQFF. As DNA, the CDR3 is TGTGCCAGCAGAAAAGCGGGAGGTTCCTACAATGAGCAGTTCTTC.